This record looks at one T cell receptor beta chain sequence and its context. This entry belongs to a study of blood T cell repertoires in COVID-19. Data came from immunoSEQ multiplex PCR; TCRdb stores just in-frame clones and leaves some out. The data contain under 90,000 clones, 70% to 90% of them singletons. V was cut by 5 bases and J by 0 bases, with 8 bases left in between. CDR1 and CDR2 (germline): MNHEY, SMNVEV (reference sequence). CDR3 length: 14 amino acids. The chain recombines TRBV27 with TRBJ1-5, with D perhaps TRBD1 (6 bases). The sample comprised peripheral blood. This TCR derives from a man between 65 and 85 years old with active or convalescent COVID-19. The CDR3 reads CASSPGASNQPQHF. CDR3 coding DNA: TGTGCCAGCAGTCCAGGGGCTAGCAATCAGCCCCAGCATTTT.